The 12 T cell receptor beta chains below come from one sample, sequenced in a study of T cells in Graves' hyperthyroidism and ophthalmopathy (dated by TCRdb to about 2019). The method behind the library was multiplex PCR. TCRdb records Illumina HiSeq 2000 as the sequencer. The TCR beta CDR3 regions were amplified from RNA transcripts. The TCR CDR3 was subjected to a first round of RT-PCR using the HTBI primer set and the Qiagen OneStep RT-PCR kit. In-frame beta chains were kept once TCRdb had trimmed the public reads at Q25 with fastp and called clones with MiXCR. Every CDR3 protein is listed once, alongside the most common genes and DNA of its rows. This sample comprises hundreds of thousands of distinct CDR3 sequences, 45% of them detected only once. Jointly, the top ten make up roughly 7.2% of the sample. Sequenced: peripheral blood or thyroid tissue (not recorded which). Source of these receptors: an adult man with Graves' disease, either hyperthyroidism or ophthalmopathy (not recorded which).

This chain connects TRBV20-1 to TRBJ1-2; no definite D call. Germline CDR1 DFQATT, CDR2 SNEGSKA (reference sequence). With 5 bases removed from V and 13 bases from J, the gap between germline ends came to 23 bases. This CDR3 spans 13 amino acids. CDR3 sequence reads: CSAPSGLAGGPTF. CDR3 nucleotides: TGCAGTGCTCCGAGTGGACTAGCGGGAGGCCCCACCTTC.

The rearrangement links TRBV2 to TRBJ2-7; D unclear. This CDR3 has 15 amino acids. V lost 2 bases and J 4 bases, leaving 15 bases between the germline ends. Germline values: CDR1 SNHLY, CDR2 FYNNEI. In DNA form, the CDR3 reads TGTGCCAGCAGTGAATATGAGTTCTCTTTATACGAGCAGTACTTC. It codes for CASSEYEFSLYEQYF. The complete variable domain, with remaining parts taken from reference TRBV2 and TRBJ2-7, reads EPEVTQTPSHQVTQMGQEVILRCVPISNHLYFYWYRQILGQKVEFLVSFYNNEISEKSEIFDDQFSVERPDGSNFTLKIRSTKLEDSAMYFCASSEYEFSLYEQYFGPGTRLTVT.

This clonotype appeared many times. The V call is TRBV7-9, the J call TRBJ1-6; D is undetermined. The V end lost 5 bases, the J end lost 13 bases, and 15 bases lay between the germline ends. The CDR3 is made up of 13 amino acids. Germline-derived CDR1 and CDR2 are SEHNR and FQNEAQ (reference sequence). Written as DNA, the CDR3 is TGTGCCAGCAGCCAAGATATGGGGTACCCCCTCCACTTT. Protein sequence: CASSQDMGYPLHF.

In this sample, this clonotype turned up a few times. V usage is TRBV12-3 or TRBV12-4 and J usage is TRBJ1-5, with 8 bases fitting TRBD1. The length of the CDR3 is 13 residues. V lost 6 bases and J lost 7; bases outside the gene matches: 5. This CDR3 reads CASRDRERQPQHF. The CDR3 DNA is TGTGCCAGCAGGGACAGGGAGCGGCAGCCCCAGCATTTT.

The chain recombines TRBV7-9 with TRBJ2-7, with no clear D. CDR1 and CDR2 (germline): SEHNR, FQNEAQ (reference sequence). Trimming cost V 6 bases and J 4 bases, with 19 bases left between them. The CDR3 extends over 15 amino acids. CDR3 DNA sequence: TGTGCCAGCAGTCTACTGGTAGGGCGCCTATACGAGCAGTACTTC. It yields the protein CASSLLVGRLYEQYF.

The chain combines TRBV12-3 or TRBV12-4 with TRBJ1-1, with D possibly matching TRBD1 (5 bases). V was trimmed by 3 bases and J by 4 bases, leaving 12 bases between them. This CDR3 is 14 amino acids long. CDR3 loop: CASSFEGRVTEAFF. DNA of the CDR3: TGTGCCAGCAGTTTTGAGGGGCGGGTCACTGAAGCTTTCTTT.

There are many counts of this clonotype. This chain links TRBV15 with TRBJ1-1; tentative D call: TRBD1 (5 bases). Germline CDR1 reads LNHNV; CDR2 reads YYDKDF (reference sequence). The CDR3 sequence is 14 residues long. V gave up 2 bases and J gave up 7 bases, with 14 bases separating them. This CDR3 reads CATSRSALGLEAFF. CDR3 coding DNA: TGTGCCACCAGCAGATCGGCCCTGGGGCTTGAAGCTTTCTTT.

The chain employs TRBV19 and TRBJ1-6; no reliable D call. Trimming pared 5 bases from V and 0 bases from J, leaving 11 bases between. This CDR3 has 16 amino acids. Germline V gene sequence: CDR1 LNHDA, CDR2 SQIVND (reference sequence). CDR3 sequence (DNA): TGTGCCAGTAGTCCAGGTTTCAGCTCCTATAATTCACCCCTCCACTTT. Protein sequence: CASSPGFSSYNSPLHF. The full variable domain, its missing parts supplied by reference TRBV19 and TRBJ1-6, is DGGITQSPKYLFRKEGQNVTLSCEQNLNHDAMYWYRQDPGQGLRLIYYSQIVNDFQKGDIAEGYSVSREKKESFPLTVTSAQKNPTAFYLCASSPGFSSYNSPLHFGNGTRLTVT.

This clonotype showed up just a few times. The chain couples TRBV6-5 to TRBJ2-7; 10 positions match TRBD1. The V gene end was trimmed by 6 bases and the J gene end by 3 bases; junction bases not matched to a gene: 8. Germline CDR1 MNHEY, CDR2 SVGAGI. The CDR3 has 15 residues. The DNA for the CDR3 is TGTGCCAGCAGCCCGACAGGGGGCGCGATCTACGAGCAGTACTTC. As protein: CASSPTGGAIYEQYF.

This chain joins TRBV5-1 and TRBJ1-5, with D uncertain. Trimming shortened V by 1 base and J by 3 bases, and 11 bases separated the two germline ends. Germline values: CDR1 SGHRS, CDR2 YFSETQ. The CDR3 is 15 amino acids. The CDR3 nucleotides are TGCGCCAGCAGCTTGTCCGGTAAACTCAATCAGCCCCAGCATTTT. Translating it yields CASSLSGKLNQPQHF.

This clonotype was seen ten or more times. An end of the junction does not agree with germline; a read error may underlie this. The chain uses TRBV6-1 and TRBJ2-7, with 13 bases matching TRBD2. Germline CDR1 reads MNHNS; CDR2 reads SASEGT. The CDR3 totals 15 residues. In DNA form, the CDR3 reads TGTGCCATCAGTCGGACTAGCGGGAGTGGGTACGAGCAGTACTTC. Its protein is CAISRTSGSGYEQYF.

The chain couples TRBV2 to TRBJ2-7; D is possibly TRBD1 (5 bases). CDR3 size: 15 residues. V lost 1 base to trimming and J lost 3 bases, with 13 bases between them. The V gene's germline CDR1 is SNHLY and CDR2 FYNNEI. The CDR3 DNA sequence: TGTGCCAGCAGTGAAGATCTGGCAGGGCACTACGAGCAGTACTTC. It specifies CASSEDLAGHYEQYF. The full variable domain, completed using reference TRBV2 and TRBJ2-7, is EPEVTQTPSHQVTQMGQEVILRCVPISNHLYFYWYRQILGQKVEFLVSFYNNEISEKSEIFDDQFSVERPDGSNFTLKIRSTKLEDSAMYFCASSEDLAGHYEQYFGPGTRLTVT.